A single TCR beta chain is shown here with its context. The CDR3 totals 16 residues. V lost 5 bases, J lost 4 bases, and 10 bases stayed unmatched. Germline V gene data show CDR1 as LNHDA and CDR2 as SQIVND (reference sequence). As for treatment: 15 to 20 received Ad26.COV2.S at low or high dose, single or two shots; a few received placebo; per-sample allocation not given. Repertoires come from day 63 after the first vaccine or placebo injection. An Ad26 vector that expressed Wuhan-strain SARS-CoV-2 spike constituted the vaccine. The sample is drawn from a study of Ad26.COV2.S vaccination and SARS-CoV-2 variants. The protocol was immunoSEQ multiplex PCR, while the TCRdb copy is restricted to in-frame clones and leaves out a portion. The sample shows about 680,000 clones, approximately 88% of them seen only once.

This chain links TRBV19 with TRBJ1-3, with 8 bases identical to TRBD1. The sequence came from a person aged 18 to 65 who received the Ad26.COV2.S COVID-19 vaccine or a placebo. Sequences were derived from peripheral blood, sampled in a trial of Ad26.COV2.S vaccine versus placebo. CDR3: CASSPIRQGRGNTIYF. CDR3 DNA sequence: TGTGCCAGTAGTCCCATCCGACAGGGGCGAGGAAACACCATATATTTT.